These T cell receptor beta chains were read from a single sample in a study of CD8+ T cells in alopecia areata. Using immunoSEQ multiplex PCR, the repertoire was profiled, and TCRdb retains in-frame clones only, with some absent. The data show about 210,000 clones, over 60% seen once. The sample in question was CD4+ T cells sorted from blood, obtained at week 4, from a patient treated with tofacitinib. The receptor source for this set is a human donor with alopecia areata. Both conserved end residues are part of each CDR3. Fields, in order: CDR3 length, V gene, clone size, J gene, D gene, CDR3 DNA, CDR3 protein. A D gene is named only where the DNA matches it firmly. Clone size is shown for a subset of rows, as once, few, many or a class of expanded clone.

cdr3_length: 13; v_call: TRBV7-2; clone_size: .; j_call: TRBJ1-5; d_call: .; cdr3_nt: TGTGCCAGCAGCACTCAGGGTAGTCAGCCCCAGCATTTT; cdr3_aa: CASSTQGSQPQHF
cdr3_length: 14; v_call: TRBV15; clone_size: .; j_call: TRBJ1-4; d_call: .; cdr3_nt: TGTGCCACCTCGAGAGCGGTCGGGGATGAAAAACTGTTTTTT; cdr3_aa: CATSRAVGDEKLFF
cdr3_length: 15; v_call: TRBV6-5; clone_size: once; j_call: TRBJ2-7; d_call: TRBD1; cdr3_nt: TGTGCCGCTCGGAGAGGGGGGACAGGGTACTACGAGCAGTACTTC; cdr3_aa: CAARRGGTGYYEQYF
cdr3_length: 16; v_call: TRBV7-2; clone_size: few; j_call: TRBJ2-5; d_call: TRBD2; cdr3_nt: TGTGCCAGCAGCTCGTCGACTAGCGGGGGAGGAGAGACCCAGTACTTC; cdr3_aa: CASSSSTSGGGETQYF
cdr3_length: 14; v_call: TRBV4-1; clone_size: .; j_call: TRBJ1-5; d_call: .; cdr3_nt: TGCGCCAGCAGCCAAGTGGGGGGGAATATGCCCCAGCATTTT; cdr3_aa: CASSQVGGNMPQHF
cdr3_length: 16; v_call: TRBV25-1; clone_size: .; j_call: TRBJ1-2; d_call: TRBD1; cdr3_nt: TGTGCCAGCAGTGAATACTTGGGACAGGGTAGAAATGGCTACACCTTC; cdr3_aa: CASSEYLGQGRNGYTF
cdr3_length: 15; v_call: TRBV9; clone_size: .; j_call: TRBJ2-1; d_call: .; cdr3_nt: TGTGCCAGCAGCGTAGTCGGGAGCTCCTACAATGAGCAGTTCTTC; cdr3_aa: CASSVVGSSYNEQFF
cdr3_length: 13; v_call: TRBV18; clone_size: .; j_call: TRBJ1-6; d_call: .; cdr3_nt: TGTGCCAGCTCAAGGACAGCTCAGGATCCCCTCCACTTT; cdr3_aa: CASSRTAQDPLHF
cdr3_length: 13; v_call: TRBV7-9; clone_size: .; j_call: TRBJ2-3; d_call: .; cdr3_nt: TGTGCCAGCAGCGTCCGCGGGGATGATACGCAGTATTTT; cdr3_aa: CASSVRGDDTQYF
cdr3_length: 16; v_call: TRBV4-3; clone_size: .; j_call: TRBJ2-6; d_call: .; cdr3_nt: TGCGCCAGCAGCCAGAGCTCCAACTCTGGGGCCAACGTCCTGACTTTC; cdr3_aa: CASSQSSNSGANVLTF
cdr3_length: 12; v_call: TRBV2; clone_size: .; j_call: TRBJ2-1; d_call: .; cdr3_nt: TGTGCCAGCACCGAGGAGTACAATGAGCAGTTCTTC; cdr3_aa: CASTEEYNEQFF
cdr3_length: 14; v_call: TRBV5-6; clone_size: few; j_call: TRBJ2-3; d_call: .; cdr3_nt: TGTGCCAGCAGCGGCGGACTACCGACAGATACGCAGTATTTT; cdr3_aa: CASSGGLPTDTQYF
cdr3_length: 14; v_call: TRBV25-1; clone_size: few; j_call: TRBJ2-3; d_call: TRBD1; cdr3_nt: TGTGCCAGCAGTCCGGGACAGAGCACAGATACGCAGTATTTT; cdr3_aa: CASSPGQSTDTQYF
cdr3_length: 13; v_call: TRBV10-3; clone_size: few; j_call: TRBJ2-7; d_call: TRBD2; cdr3_nt: TGTGCCATCGGCCTAGCGGGTTCCTACGAGCAGTACTTC; cdr3_aa: CAIGLAGSYEQYF
cdr3_length: 16; v_call: TRBV4-2; clone_size: few; j_call: TRBJ1-5; d_call: .; cdr3_nt: TGTGCCAGCAGCCAAGAGGAAGGGGATAGCAATCAGCCCCAGCATTTT; cdr3_aa: CASSQEEGDSNQPQHF
cdr3_length: 13; v_call: TRBV29-1; clone_size: .; j_call: TRBJ2-1; d_call: TRBD2; cdr3_nt: TGCAGCGCTGGGGGGGTCTCCTACAATGAGCAGTTCTTC; cdr3_aa: CSAGGVSYNEQFF
cdr3_length: 13; v_call: TRBV7-2; clone_size: .; j_call: TRBJ1-2; d_call: .; cdr3_nt: TGTGCCAGCAGCTCTTACCAGGGGTATGGCTACACCTTC; cdr3_aa: CASSSYQGYGYTF
cdr3_length: 13; v_call: TRBV30; clone_size: .; j_call: TRBJ1-2; d_call: .; cdr3_nt: TGTGCCTGGAGTGTACTGCCAGGCTATGGCTACACCTTC; cdr3_aa: CAWSVLPGYGYTF
cdr3_length: 14; v_call: TRBV15; clone_size: many; j_call: TRBJ1-6; d_call: .; cdr3_nt: TGTGCCACCAGCAGACAGGGGTATAATTCACCCCTCCACTTT; cdr3_aa: CATSRQGYNSPLHF
cdr3_length: 13; v_call: TRBV9; clone_size: .; j_call: TRBJ2-7; d_call: .; cdr3_nt: TGTGCCAGCAGCGTAGACAGAACAGGGCACCAGTACTTC; cdr3_aa: CASSVDRTGHQYF
cdr3_length: 13; v_call: TRBV10-3; clone_size: few; j_call: TRBJ1-5; d_call: .; cdr3_nt: TGTGCCATCAGTGAGCAGTCCGATCAGCCCCAGCATTTT; cdr3_aa: CAISEQSDQPQHF
cdr3_length: 13; v_call: TRBV15; clone_size: .; j_call: TRBJ1-4; d_call: .; cdr3_nt: TGTGCCACCAGCAGGGGAGGGAGTGAAAAACTGTTTTTT; cdr3_aa: CATSRGGSEKLFF
cdr3_length: 14; v_call: TRBV30; clone_size: .; j_call: TRBJ1-5; d_call: .; cdr3_nt: TGTGCCTGGAGTGATCGAGATAGCAATCAGCCCCAGCATTTT; cdr3_aa: CAWSDRDSNQPQHF
cdr3_length: 19; v_call: TRBV7-2; clone_size: many; j_call: TRBJ2-5; d_call: TRBD2; cdr3_nt: TGTGCCAGCAGCTTAGTTGGGACTCGTGGGACTAAGTACCAAGAGACCCAGTACTTC; cdr3_aa: CASSLVGTRGTKYQETQYF
cdr3_length: 14; v_call: TRBV7-2; clone_size: .; j_call: TRBJ2-5; d_call: TRBD2; cdr3_nt: TGTGCCAGCAATCAAGCGGGGGTACAAGAGACCCAGTACTTC; cdr3_aa: CASNQAGVQETQYF
cdr3_length: 17; v_call: TRBV11-1; clone_size: .; j_call: TRBJ2-1; d_call: .; cdr3_nt: TGTGCCAGCAGCTTATTTAGGGGTTCGATCTCCTACAATGAGCAGTTCTTC; cdr3_aa: CASSLFRGSISYNEQFF
cdr3_length: 14; v_call: TRBV7-9; clone_size: .; j_call: TRBJ2-5; d_call: .; cdr3_nt: TGTGCCAGCAGCTTATCGCAGGGTCGGGAGACCCAGTACTTC; cdr3_aa: CASSLSQGRETQYF
cdr3_length: 11; v_call: TRBV4-3; clone_size: .; j_call: TRBJ1-1; d_call: .; cdr3_nt: TGCGCCTATACACCGAACACTGAAGCTTTCTTT; cdr3_aa: CAYTPNTEAFF
cdr3_length: 14; v_call: TRBV2; clone_size: .; j_call: TRBJ2-5; d_call: TRBD2; cdr3_nt: TGTGCCAGCAACAAGGGGCTAGCGGGCGAGACCCAGTACTTC; cdr3_aa: CASNKGLAGETQYF
cdr3_length: 15; v_call: TRBV4-3; clone_size: few; j_call: TRBJ2-7; d_call: .; cdr3_nt: TGCGCCAGCAGCCAAGATCGAGGGAGGATTTACGAGCAGTACTTC; cdr3_aa: CASSQDRGRIYEQYF
cdr3_length: 13; v_call: TRBV30; clone_size: .; j_call: TRBJ1-2; d_call: .; cdr3_nt: TGTGCCTGGAGTCCAACCCGGAACTATGGCTACACCTTC; cdr3_aa: CAWSPTRNYGYTF
cdr3_length: 15; v_call: TRBV4-1; clone_size: .; j_call: TRBJ2-2; d_call: .; cdr3_nt: TGCGCCAGCAGTCCAGGCAGATTCGCCACCGGGGAGCTGTTTTTT; cdr3_aa: CASSPGRFATGELFF
cdr3_length: 14; v_call: TRBV2; clone_size: .; j_call: TRBJ2-5; d_call: TRBD1; cdr3_nt: TGTGCCAGCAGGACAGGGTGGCGCCAAGAGACCCAGTACTTC; cdr3_aa: CASRTGWRQETQYF
cdr3_length: 13; v_call: TRBV7-2; clone_size: few; j_call: TRBJ2-3; d_call: TRBD1; cdr3_nt: TGTGCCAGCAGCTTCGACAGGGAAGGTACGCAGTATTTT; cdr3_aa: CASSFDREGTQYF
cdr3_length: 16; v_call: TRBV7-2; clone_size: .; j_call: TRBJ2-3; d_call: TRBD2; cdr3_nt: TGTGCCAGCAGCCTATGGACTAGCGCTAGCACAGATACGCAGTATTTT; cdr3_aa: CASSLWTSASTDTQYF
cdr3_length: 15; v_call: TRBV6-1; clone_size: .; j_call: TRBJ2-5; d_call: TRBD2; cdr3_nt: TGTGCCAGCAGTGGCTTGGGGGGGGTCCAAGAGACCCAGTACTTC; cdr3_aa: CASSGLGGVQETQYF
cdr3_length: 13; v_call: TRBV30; clone_size: .; j_call: TRBJ1-5; d_call: .; cdr3_nt: TGTGCCTGGGCCGGGACTTTCGGGCAGCCCCAGCATTTT; cdr3_aa: CAWAGTFGQPQHF
cdr3_length: 13; v_call: TRBV5-6; clone_size: .; j_call: TRBJ1-2; d_call: .; cdr3_nt: TGTGCCAGCAGCTTGGGAGGGAACTATGGCTACACCTTC; cdr3_aa: CASSLGGNYGYTF
cdr3_length: 15; v_call: TRBV7-3; clone_size: .; j_call: TRBJ2-3; d_call: .; cdr3_nt: TGTGCCAGCAGCTTCGGCAGGGTTAGCACAGATACGCAGTATTTT; cdr3_aa: CASSFGRVSTDTQYF
cdr3_length: 12; v_call: TRBV29-1; clone_size: few; j_call: TRBJ2-7; d_call: .; cdr3_nt: TGCAGCGCCCAGGAGGGACCTTACGAGCAGTACTTC; cdr3_aa: CSAQEGPYEQYF
cdr3_length: 15; v_call: TRBV7-8; clone_size: .; j_call: TRBJ2-7; d_call: TRBD1; cdr3_nt: TGTGCCAGCAGCCCACTTGGCCAGGGGGCGTACGAGCAGTACTTC; cdr3_aa: CASSPLGQGAYEQYF
cdr3_length: 14; v_call: TRBV10-3; clone_size: .; j_call: TRBJ2-2; d_call: .; cdr3_nt: TGTGCCATCAGTGAGCTGGGGGCCGGCGGGGAGCTGTTTTTT; cdr3_aa: CAISELGAGGELFF
cdr3_length: 14; v_call: TRBV29-1; clone_size: few; j_call: TRBJ2-4; d_call: .; cdr3_nt: TGCAGCGTACAAACACGACTAGCCAAAAACATTCAGTACTTC; cdr3_aa: CSVQTRLAKNIQYF
cdr3_length: 15; v_call: TRBV30; clone_size: .; j_call: TRBJ1-6; d_call: .; cdr3_nt: TGTGCCTGGAGGGGGGGGTTTGTTCGGAATTCACCCCTCCACTTT; cdr3_aa: CAWRGGFVRNSPLHF
cdr3_length: 12; v_call: TRBV29-1; clone_size: .; j_call: TRBJ2-3; d_call: TRBD1; cdr3_nt: TGCAGCGCTTCAGGGGGCCGTGGTACGCAGTATTTT; cdr3_aa: CSASGGRGTQYF
cdr3_length: 12; v_call: TRBV2; clone_size: .; j_call: TRBJ1-1; d_call: .; cdr3_nt: TGTGCCAGCAGTCCATCGGGCCGTGAAGCTTTCTTT; cdr3_aa: CASSPSGREAFF
cdr3_length: 13; v_call: TRBV5-4; clone_size: .; j_call: TRBJ1-2; d_call: .; cdr3_nt: TGTGCCAGCAGCCGGTGGGGCTCCTATGGCTACACCTTC; cdr3_aa: CASSRWGSYGYTF